Detailed here is one TCR beta chain. The antigen is not known. The sample belongs to a study of beta chain features in type 1 diabetes. Study background: Sorted cells examined across all samples numbered 107,917,701.

The single heparinised draw taken from each donor contained approximately 100 mL of blood on average. Cell sorting via CD45RO/CCR7/CD25/CD127/CD95/CD27 was performed to obtain CD4+ naive, central memory, regulatory and stem cell-like memory cells. Every isolated RNA sample was fully reverse transcribed, so sequencing captured expressed TCRB transcripts. Clones were sequenced by immunoSEQ multiplex PCR, and TCRdb holds only the in-frame ones, with some missing. Of 150,000 to 200,000 clones in the sample, approximately 13% were seen once. The V segment lost 6 bases and the J segment 6 bases; nucleotides outside the gene matches: 10. Looked up from germline, CDR1 is ENHRY and CDR2 is SYGVKD. This CDR3 contains 15 residues. Whole-study results and caveats: Shorter templates might be favored by PCR, equally in patients and controls.

The V and J genes are TRBV10-3 and TRBJ2-7; 11 bases line up with TRBD1. Sequenced material: central memory CD4+ T cells from blood. The clonotype originates from a woman younger than 30 in good health. The CDR3 protein is CAISTGTGGVSEQYF. The CDR3 DNA follows: TGTGCCATCAGCACCGGGACAGGGGGGGTGAGCGAGCAGTACTTC.